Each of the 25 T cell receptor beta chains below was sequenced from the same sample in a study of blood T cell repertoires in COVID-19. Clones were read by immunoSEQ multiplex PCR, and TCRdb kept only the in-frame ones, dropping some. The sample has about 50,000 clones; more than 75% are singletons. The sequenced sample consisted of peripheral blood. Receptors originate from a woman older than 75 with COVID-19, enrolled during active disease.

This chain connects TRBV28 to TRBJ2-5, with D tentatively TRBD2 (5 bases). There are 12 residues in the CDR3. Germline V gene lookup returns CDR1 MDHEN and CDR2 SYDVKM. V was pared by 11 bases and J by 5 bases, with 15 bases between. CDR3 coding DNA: TGTGCCGTAGTAGAGCGGTCGGAGACCCAGTACTTC. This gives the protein CAVVERSETQYF.

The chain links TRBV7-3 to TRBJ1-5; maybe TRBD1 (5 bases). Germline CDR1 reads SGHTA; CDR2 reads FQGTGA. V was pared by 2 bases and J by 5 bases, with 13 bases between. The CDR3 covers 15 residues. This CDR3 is CASSLDSNGDQPQHF. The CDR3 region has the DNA TGTGCCAGCAGCTTAGACAGTAATGGTGATCAGCCCCAGCATTTT.

CDR3 region: CAISRTAGEKLFF. CDR3 DNA: TGTGCCATCAGTCGAACAGCAGGGGAAAAACTGTTTTTT. The V and J genes are TRBV10-3 and TRBJ1-4, with a possible D match to TRBD1 (5 bases). Germline CDR1 and CDR2: ENHRY and SYGVKD. This CDR3 contains 13 residues. Trimming removed 5 bases from V and 8 bases from J, with 12 bases in between.

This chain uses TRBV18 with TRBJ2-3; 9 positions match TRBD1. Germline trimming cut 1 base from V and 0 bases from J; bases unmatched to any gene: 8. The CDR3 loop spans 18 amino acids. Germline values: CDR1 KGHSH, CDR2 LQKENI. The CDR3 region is CASSPRTAGTGSTDTQYF. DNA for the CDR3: TGTGCCAGCTCACCACGAACGGCCGGGACAGGGAGCACAGATACGCAGTATTTT.

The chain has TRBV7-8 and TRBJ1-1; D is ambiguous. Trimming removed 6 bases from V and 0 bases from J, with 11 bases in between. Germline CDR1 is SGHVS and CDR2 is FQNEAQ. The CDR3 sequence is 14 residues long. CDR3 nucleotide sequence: TGTGCCAGCAGTCGTCGGGGTCTGAACACTGAAGCTTTCTTT. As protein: CASSRRGLNTEAFF.

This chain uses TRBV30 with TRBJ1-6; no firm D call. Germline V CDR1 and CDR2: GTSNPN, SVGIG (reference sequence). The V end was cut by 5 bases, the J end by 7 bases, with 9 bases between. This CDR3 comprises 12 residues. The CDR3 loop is CAWGTSNSPLHF. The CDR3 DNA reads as TGTGCCTGGGGTACTTCCAATTCACCCCTCCACTTT.

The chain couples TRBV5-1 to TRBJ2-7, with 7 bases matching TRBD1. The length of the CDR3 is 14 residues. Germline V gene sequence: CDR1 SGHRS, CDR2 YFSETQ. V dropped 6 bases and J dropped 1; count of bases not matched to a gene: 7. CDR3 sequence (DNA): TGCGCCAGCAACCACCCGGGACAGTCCTACGAGCAGTACTTC. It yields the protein CASNHPGQSYEQYF.

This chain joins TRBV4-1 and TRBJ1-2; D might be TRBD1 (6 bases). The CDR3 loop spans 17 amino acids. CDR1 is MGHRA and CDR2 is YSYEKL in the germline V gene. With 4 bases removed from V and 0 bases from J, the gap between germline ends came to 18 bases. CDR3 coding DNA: TGCGCCAGCAGCCCCCCGTTGGGGACACCCACTAACTATGGCTACACCTTC. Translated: CASSPPLGTPTNYGYTF.

The CDR3 sequence is CSVSGLSSYEQYF. CDR3 DNA: TGCAGCGTTAGTGGCCTTTCCTCCTACGAGCAGTACTTC. This chain joins TRBV29-1 and TRBJ2-7; D unclear. The germline V gene encodes CDR1 SQVTM and CDR2 ANQGSEA. V was shortened by 5 bases and J by 0 bases, with 11 bases between the two germline ends. This CDR3 comprises 13 residues.

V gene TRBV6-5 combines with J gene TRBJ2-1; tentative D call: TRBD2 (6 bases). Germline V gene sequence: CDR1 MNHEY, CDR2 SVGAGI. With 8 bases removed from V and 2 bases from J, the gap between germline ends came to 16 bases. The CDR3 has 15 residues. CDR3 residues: CASEGRGRPYNEQFF. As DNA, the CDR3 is TGTGCCAGCGAGGGGCGGGGAAGGCCCTACAATGAGCAGTTCTTC.

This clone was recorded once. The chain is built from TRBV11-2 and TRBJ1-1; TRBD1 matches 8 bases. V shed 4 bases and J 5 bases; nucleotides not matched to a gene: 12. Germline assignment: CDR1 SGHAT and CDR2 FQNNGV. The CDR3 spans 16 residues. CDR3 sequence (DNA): TGTGCCAGCAGCTCGCGGGGACAGGCTGCATGGACTGAAGCTTTCTTT. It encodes CASSSRGQAAWTEAFF.

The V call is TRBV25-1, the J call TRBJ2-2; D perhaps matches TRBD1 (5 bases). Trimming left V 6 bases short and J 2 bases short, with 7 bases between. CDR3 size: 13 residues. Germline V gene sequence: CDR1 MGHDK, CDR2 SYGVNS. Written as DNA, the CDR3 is TGTGCCAGCAGGACAGCAAACACCGGGGAGCTGTTTTTT. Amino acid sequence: CASRTANTGELFF.

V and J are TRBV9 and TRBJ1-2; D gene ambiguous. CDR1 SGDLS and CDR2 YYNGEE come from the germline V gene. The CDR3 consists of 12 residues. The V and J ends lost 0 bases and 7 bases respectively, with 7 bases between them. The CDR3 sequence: CASSVAGVGYTF. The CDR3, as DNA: TGTGCCAGCAGCGTAGCCGGGGTTGGCTACACCTTC. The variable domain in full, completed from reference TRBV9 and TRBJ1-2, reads DSGVTQTPKHLITATGQRVTLRCSPRSGDLSVYWYQQSLDQGLQFLIQYYNGEERAKGNILERFSAQQFPDLHSELNLSSLELGDSALYFCASSVAGVGYTFGSGTRLTVV.

The CDR3, as DNA: TGTGCCAGCAGTCGCGGGACTAGCGGCACAGATACGCAGTATTTT. Translated, it gives CASSRGTSGTDTQYF. This chain joins TRBV7-9 and TRBJ2-3; 10 bases fit TRBD2. The length of the CDR3 is 15 residues. The V and J ends lost 6 bases and 1 base, in that order; junction bases with no gene match: 4. Germline V lookup: CDR1 SEHNR, CDR2 FQNEAQ (reference sequence).

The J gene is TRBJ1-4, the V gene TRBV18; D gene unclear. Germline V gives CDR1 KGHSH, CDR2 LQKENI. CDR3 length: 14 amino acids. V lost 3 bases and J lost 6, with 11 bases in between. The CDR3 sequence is CASSPGGEDEKLFF. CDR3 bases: TGTGCCAGCTCACCCGGCGGGGAAGATGAAAAACTGTTTTTT.

CDR3: CASSLRGRVPPDTQYF. In DNA form, the CDR3 reads TGTGCCAGCAGTTTAAGGGGCCGCGTGCCGCCAGATACGCAGTATTTT. The chain links TRBV28 to TRBJ2-3; D possibly corresponds to TRBD1 (5 bases). This CDR3 contains 16 residues. Germline V gene data show CDR1 as MDHEN and CDR2 as SYDVKM. V was clipped by 2 bases and J by 4 bases, with 16 bases between them.

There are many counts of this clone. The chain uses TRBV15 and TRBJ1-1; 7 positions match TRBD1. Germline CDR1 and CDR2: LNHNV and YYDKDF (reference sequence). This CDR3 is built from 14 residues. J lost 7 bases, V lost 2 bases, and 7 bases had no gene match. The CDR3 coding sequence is TGTGCCACCAGCAGACCAGGCAGGGGGAATGAAGCTTTCTTT. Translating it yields CATSRPGRGNEAFF.

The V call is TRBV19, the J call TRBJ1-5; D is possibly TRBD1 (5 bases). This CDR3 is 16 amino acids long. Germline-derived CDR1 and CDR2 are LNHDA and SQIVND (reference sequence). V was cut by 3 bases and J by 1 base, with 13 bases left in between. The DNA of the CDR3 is TGTGCCAGTAGTATCGTGGGGGGGAGGAGCAATCAGCCCCAGCATTTT. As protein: CASSIVGGRSNQPQHF.

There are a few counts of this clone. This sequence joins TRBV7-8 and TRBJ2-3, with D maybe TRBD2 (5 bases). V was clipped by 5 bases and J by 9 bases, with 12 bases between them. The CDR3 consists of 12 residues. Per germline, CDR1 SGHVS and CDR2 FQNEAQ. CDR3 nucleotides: TGTGCCAGCAGCCCACTAGATTTGACGCAGTATTTT. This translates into CASSPLDLTQYF.

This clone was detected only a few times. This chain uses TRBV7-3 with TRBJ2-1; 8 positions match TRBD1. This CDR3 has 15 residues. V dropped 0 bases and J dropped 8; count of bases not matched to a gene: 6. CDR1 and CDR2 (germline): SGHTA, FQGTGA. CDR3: CASSLTGRGLDEQFF. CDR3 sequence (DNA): TGTGCCAGCAGCTTAACGGGCAGGGGGCTCGATGAGCAGTTCTTC.

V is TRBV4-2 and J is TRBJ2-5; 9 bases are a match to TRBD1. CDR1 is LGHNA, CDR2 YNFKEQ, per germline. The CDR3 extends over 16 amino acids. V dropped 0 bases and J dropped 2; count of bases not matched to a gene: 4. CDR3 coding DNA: TGTGCCAGCAGCCAAGAAAGGACAGGGGATCAAGAGACCCAGTACTTC. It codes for CASSQERTGDQETQYF.

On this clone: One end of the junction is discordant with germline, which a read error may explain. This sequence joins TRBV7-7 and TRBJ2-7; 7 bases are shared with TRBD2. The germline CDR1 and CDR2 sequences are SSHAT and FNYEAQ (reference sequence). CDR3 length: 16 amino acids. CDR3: CASSPNMASGRYEQYF. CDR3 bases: TGTGCTAGCAGCCCAAACATGGCTAGCGGACGCTACGAGCAGTACTTC.

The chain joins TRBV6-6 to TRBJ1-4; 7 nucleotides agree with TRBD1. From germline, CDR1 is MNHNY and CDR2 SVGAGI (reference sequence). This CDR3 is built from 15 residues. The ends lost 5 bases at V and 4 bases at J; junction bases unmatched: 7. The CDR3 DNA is TGTGCCAGCAGTGCCCAGGGGGGCGGTAATGAAAAACTGTTTTTT. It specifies CASSAQGGGNEKLFF.

This chain's CDR3 is CASSSGRGTYNEQFF. The DNA for the CDR3 is TGTGCCAGCAGCTCAGGGAGGGGGACCTACAATGAGCAGTTCTTC. This chain links TRBV28 with TRBJ2-1, with D perhaps TRBD2 (7 bases). Germline CDR1 reads MDHEN; CDR2 reads SYDVKM. Trimming removed 6 bases from V and 2 bases from J, with 14 bases in between. The CDR3 spans 15 residues.

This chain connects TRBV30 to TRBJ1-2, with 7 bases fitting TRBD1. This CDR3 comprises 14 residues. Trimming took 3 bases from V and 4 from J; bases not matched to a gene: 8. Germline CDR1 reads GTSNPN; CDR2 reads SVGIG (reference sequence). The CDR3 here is CAWSLQGRFYGYTF. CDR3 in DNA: TGTGCCTGGAGCCTACAGGGGAGGTTCTATGGCTACACCTTC.